The next 18 T cell receptor beta chains were all read from a single sample in a study of spatial heterogeneity in lung cancer. No antigens are known for them. Time point defined: sample taken at primary tumor resection. Points from the study as a whole: Expanded intratumoral alpha and beta TCR counts tracked tumor mutation counts.

TCRdb fed the 5' RACE reads into MiXCR, producing one record per CDR3 protein. The table lists over 14,000 distinct CDR3 sequences, about 7% of them singletons. The sample consisted of lung tumor tissue, taken at surgery. Receptor source: a male donor with early-stage non-small cell lung cancer.

The rearrangement uses TRBV12-3 or TRBV12-4 and TRBJ2-5; D ambiguous. The V gene lost 5 bases and the J gene lost 5 bases, with 12 bases spanning the gap. This CDR3 is 13 amino acids long. DNA of the CDR3: TGTGCCAGCAGTCAAAGGGATCCGGAGACCCAGTACTTC. The encoded protein is CASSQRDPETQYF.

V usage is TRBV4-1 and J usage is TRBJ2-5; 10 nucleotides line up with TRBD2. Trimming removed 8 bases from V and 2 bases from J; junction bases left unmatched: 8. The germline V gene has CDR1 MGHRA and CDR2 YSYEKL. The CDR3 length is 15 residues. CDR3 protein: CASAPGLARQETQYF. CDR3 sequence (DNA): TGCGCCAGCGCCCCGGGACTAGCGCGGCAAGAGACCCAGTACTTC.

This clonotype showed up many times. V usage is TRBV5-1 and J usage is TRBJ2-5; the D gene is possibly TRBD1 (5 bases). Germline V gene sequence: CDR1 SGHRS, CDR2 YFSETQ. V was pared by 1 base and J by 5 bases, with 12 bases between. This CDR3 contains 14 residues. CDR3 protein: CASSLSGKGETQYF. The CDR3 DNA reads TGCGCCAGCAGCTTGTCAGGGAAGGGGGAGACCCAGTACTTC. The variable domain in full, with the rest retrieved from reference TRBV5-1 and TRBJ2-5, is KAGVTQTPRYLIKTRGQQVTLSCSPISGHRSVSWYQQTPGQGLQFLFEYFSETQRNKGNFPGRFSGRQFSNSRSEMNVSTLELGDSALYLCASSLSGKGETQYFGPGTRLLVL.

This clonotype was seen more than once but under ten times. The chain links TRBV4-2 to TRBJ2-1; 13 positions match TRBD2. The germline gives CDR1 LGHNA, CDR2 YNFKEQ. The V gene end was trimmed by 1 base and the J gene end by 11 bases; junction bases not matched to a gene: 5. The CDR3 sequence is 15 residues long. CDR3 residues: CASSQGGTSGKKQFF. CDR3 nucleotide sequence: TGTGCCAGCAGCCAAGGGGGGACTAGCGGGAAAAAGCAGTTCTTC.

This clonotype was detected only a few times. V gene TRBV20-1 combines with J gene TRBJ2-5; 8 bases align to TRBD1. CDR1 and CDR2 (germline): DFQATT, SNEGSKA (reference sequence). This CDR3 contains 12 residues. The V segment lost 6 bases and the J segment 5 bases; nucleotides outside the gene matches: 5. CDR3 DNA sequence: TGCAGTGCGGACAGGGAAGGGGAGACCCAGTACTTC. Amino acid sequence: CSADREGETQYF.

This clonotype was found many times. Here the CDR3 DNA reads TGCGCCAGCAGCTTGGTTTCTCGTACCGGGGAGCTGTTTTTT. This translates into CASSLVSRTGELFF. The chain couples TRBV5-1 to TRBJ2-2; the D is unclear. The CDR3 contains 14 residues. V was pared by 0 bases and J by 5 bases, with 8 bases between. Germline V gene lookup returns CDR1 SGHRS and CDR2 YFSETQ.

This clonotype occurred many times. The genes are TRBV4-1 and TRBJ2-1; 8 nucleotides align to TRBD2. The junction had 9 bases not matched to a gene; V was cut back by 1 base and J by 7 bases. CDR3 length equals 16 residues. Germline V gene lookup returns CDR1 MGHRA and CDR2 YSYEKL. In nucleotides, the CDR3 is TGCGCCAGCAGCCAAGTCGGGGCTAGCGGGTGGAATGAGCAGTTCTTC. Translating gives CASSQVGASGWNEQFF.

This clonotype has a count of ten or more. The chain uses TRBV30 and TRBJ1-1, with TRBD1 matching over 10 bases. This CDR3 comprises 13 residues. The germline CDR1 and CDR2 sequences are GTSNPN and SVGIG (reference sequence). The ends lost 6 bases at V and 5 bases at J; junction bases unmatched: 6. The CDR3 loop reads CACDRGPETEAFF. The DNA of the CDR3 is TGTGCCTGTGACAGGGGGCCAGAGACTGAAGCTTTCTTT.

The rearrangement links TRBV12-3 or TRBV12-4 to TRBJ2-3; D is possibly TRBD1 (6 bases). Deletions cut 0 bases from V and 2 bases from J, with 6 bases between. The CDR3 runs 14 residues. CDR3 DNA sequence: TGTGCCAGCAGTTTAGCGGGACACACAGATACGCAGTATTTT. This codes for CASSLAGHTDTQYF.

This clonotype was counted at least ten times. This rearrangement joins TRBV12-3 or TRBV12-4 to TRBJ1-5, with a tentative D call TRBD1 (6 bases). The CDR3 runs to 13 residues. Deletions cut 5 bases from V and 3 bases from J, with 8 bases between. For the CDR3, the DNA is TGTGCCAGCAGTGGACAGATCAATCAGCCCCAGCATTTT. Its protein product is CASSGQINQPQHF.

Notes on this clonotype: A much larger clone differs by one base, so this may be a read error. The conserved final phenylalanine or tryptophan is absent from the CDR3, which likely points to a read error. This sequence joins TRBV20-1 and TRBJ2-3; D is unclear. Deletions cut 6 bases from V and 4 bases from J, with 8 bases between. This CDR3 is built from 11 residues. CDR1 DFQATT and CDR2 SNEGSKA come from the germline V gene (reference sequence). CDR3 protein: CSARSADTQYY. DNA of the CDR3: TGCAGTGCACGTTCGGCAGATACGCAGTATTAT.

This clonotype has more than one count but fewer than ten. The chain uses TRBV20-1 and TRBJ2-5; D uncertain. Trimming left V 5 bases short and J 0 bases short, with 7 bases between. The CDR3 length is 12 residues. Looked up from germline, CDR1 is DFQATT and CDR2 is SNEGSKA (reference sequence). The CDR3 sequence: CSAARNQETQYF. The CDR3 nucleotides are TGCAGTGCTGCTAGGAACCAAGAGACCCAGTACTTC.

The chain has TRBV6-1 and TRBJ2-7; no firm D call. This CDR3 contains 13 residues. Germline V CDR1 and CDR2: MNHNS, SASEGT. The V end was cut by 6 bases, the J end by 4 bases, with 13 bases between. The CDR3 sequence is CASSYELSYEQYV. The CDR3 nucleotides are TGTGCCAGCAGCTATGAACTAAGTTACGAGCAGTACGTC.

This clonotype was observed a few times. The chain links TRBV20-1 to TRBJ2-3; D unclear. CDR3 size: 15 residues. The germline gives CDR1 DFQATT, CDR2 SNEGSKA (reference sequence). Between the trimmed V and J ends, which lost 3 bases and 0 bases, there was a span of 13 bases. The CDR3 DNA reads TGCAGTGCTAGCTTCGGGCCTCCGAGCACAGATACGCAGTATTTT. Its translation: CSASFGPPSTDTQYF.

The chain couples TRBV5-1 to TRBJ2-7; 10 positions match TRBD2. The V segment lost 3 bases and the J segment 7 bases; nucleotides outside the gene matches: 31. The CDR3 runs to 22 residues. Germline V gene lookup returns CDR1 SGHRS and CDR2 YFSETQ. The CDR3 reads CASSSTLARVQGLAGAPGEQYF. CDR3 DNA: TGCGCCAGCAGCTCTACCCTCGCCCGGGTCCAGGGGCTAGCGGGAGCCCCGGGGGAGCAGTACTTC.

In this sample, this clonotype turned up a few times. The rearrangement uses TRBV5-1 and TRBJ2-2; the match to TRBD2 covers 12 bases. The V and J ends lost 4 bases and 5 bases, in that order; junction bases with no gene match: 3. Germline loops: CDR1 SGHRS, CDR2 YFSETQ. The CDR3 spans 15 residues. The CDR3 region is CASSRTSGATGELFF. In DNA form, the CDR3 reads TGCGCCAGCAGCCGGACTAGCGGGGCGACCGGGGAGCTGTTTTTT.

This clonotype was counted ten times or more. V and J are TRBV7-2 and TRBJ1-6; no clear D. Trimming removed 1 base at V and 9 bases at J, with 7 bases between. Germline lookup yields CDR1 SGHTA and CDR2 FQGNSA. The CDR3 extends over 13 amino acids. CDR3 sequence: CASSLERASPLHF. The DNA for the CDR3 is TGTGCCAGCAGCTTAGAGAGGGCTTCACCCCTCCACTTT.

J is TRBJ1-5 and V is TRBV19; TRBD1 matches at 7 bases. The CDR3 contains 15 residues. From germline, CDR1 is LNHDA and CDR2 SQIVND (reference sequence). Trimming cost V 4 bases and J 3 bases; bases outside gene matches: 6. The CDR3 here is CASSTFGTANQPQHF. DNA for the CDR3: TGTGCCAGTAGTACCTTCGGGACAGCCAATCAGCCCCAGCATTTT.